A selection of T cell receptor beta chains follows, all from one sample in a study of blood T cell repertoires in COVID-19. Method: immunoSEQ multiplex PCR; TCRdb's copy keeps in-frame clones and lacks some. Here the sample spans approximately 670,000 clones, 85% to 90% being singletons. Sequences were obtained from peripheral blood. These receptors all come from a woman aged 18-29 years with acute or convalescent COVID-19. Both conserved end residues are part of each CDR3. D genes are given only for firm matches. Clone size is stated in some rows and not others, as once, few, many or a class when expanded.

j_call,d_call,clone_size,v_call,cdr3_aa
TRBJ1-6,NA,NA,TRBV5-6,CASSPPPGYNSPLHF
TRBJ1-2,NA,NA,TRBV19,CASSIGRGYTF
TRBJ1-5,TRBD1,NA,TRBV7-6,CASSPGQGFSNQPQHF
TRBJ2-7,TRBD2,NA,TRBV9,CASSVAEGLPTYEQYF
TRBJ1-6,NA,NA,TRBV18,CASSASGNLGSPLHF
TRBJ1-2,TRBD1,NA,TRBV28,CASSPGTGGSVYGYTF
TRBJ1-2,TRBD1,few,TRBV5-1,CASSPGQGGYGYTF
TRBJ1-4,NA,NA,TRBV9,CASSVLSSYNEKLFF
TRBJ1-1,TRBD1,NA,TRBV7-2,CASSRDRDLEAFF
TRBJ1-5,NA,NA,TRBV10-3,CAISGQTYQPQHF
TRBJ2-1,TRBD2,NA,TRBV19,CASSPGFYGGGAYNEQFF
TRBJ2-4,NA,NA,TRBV21-1,CASSNSGEGNIQYF
TRBJ1-6,TRBD1,NA,TRBV6-4,CASSERGQGSSPLHF
TRBJ2-7,TRBD1,NA,TRBV10-3,CAAQPGQGSNEQYF
TRBJ1-2,NA,NA,TRBV5-5,CASSFPPPGNYGYTF
TRBJ2-5,NA,NA,TRBV2,CASTRFPQETQYF
TRBJ1-1,NA,NA,TRBV18,CASSPQRNTEAFF
TRBJ2-7,TRBD1,NA,TRBV10-3,CAIRERDRGTFEQYF
TRBJ2-7,NA,NA,TRBV24-1,CATSDFGENEQYF
TRBJ1-2,TRBD1,NA,TRBV19,CASSPQGAYGYTF
TRBJ2-7,NA,NA,TRBV4-1,CASSWGVTYEQYF
TRBJ1-1,NA,NA,TRBV7-9,CASSSQDNLNTEAFF
TRBJ1-2,NA,NA,TRBV4-1,CASSEAGTPYGYTF
TRBJ2-3,TRBD2,NA,TRBV7-9,CASSLAQRGTDTQYF
TRBJ1-2,TRBD1,few,TRBV5-1,CASSPQGQDYGYTF
TRBJ2-1,NA,NA,TRBV21-1,CASSKDLSGGAGEQFF